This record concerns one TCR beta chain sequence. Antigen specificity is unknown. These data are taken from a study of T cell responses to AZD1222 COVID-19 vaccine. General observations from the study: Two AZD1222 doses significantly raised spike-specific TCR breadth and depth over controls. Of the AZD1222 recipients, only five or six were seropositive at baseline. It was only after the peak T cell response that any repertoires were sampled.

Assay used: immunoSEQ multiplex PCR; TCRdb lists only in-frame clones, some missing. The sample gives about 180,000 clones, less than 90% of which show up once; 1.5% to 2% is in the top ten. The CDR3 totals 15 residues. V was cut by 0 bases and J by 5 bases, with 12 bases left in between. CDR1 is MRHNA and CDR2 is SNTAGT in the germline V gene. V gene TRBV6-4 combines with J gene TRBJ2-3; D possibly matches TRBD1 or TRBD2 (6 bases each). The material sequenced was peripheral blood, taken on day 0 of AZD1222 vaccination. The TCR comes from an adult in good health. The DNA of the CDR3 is TGTGCCAGCAGTGACTCGTGGGGGGCCAGAGATACGCAGTATTTT. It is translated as CASSDSWGARDTQYF.